This T cell receptor (beta chain) was sequenced in a study of blood T cell repertoires in COVID-19. Study-level background: Sites across the United States, Italy and Spain contributed samples from acute and convalescent COVID-19. PBMCs, B-cell-depleted T cells, or T cells provided the cDNA or gDNA that made up the material.

In the original processing: Quantification of nucleated cells was approximated via reference gene primer amplification. Clones were read by immunoSEQ multiplex PCR, and TCRdb kept only the in-frame ones, dropping some. V and J calls plus clone size are reproduced from that table; the DNA served to infer D and trimming. This sample yields a few hundred thousand clones, of which 80% to 85% are seen a single time; roughly 3.3% belongs to the top ten. CDR3 size: 14 residues. Trimming took 0 bases from V and 0 from J, leaving 7 bases between them. CDR1 SGHDT and CDR2 YYEEEE come from the germline V gene. The chain recombines TRBV5-6 with TRBJ2-7; no firm D call. The receptor was isolated from a woman between 18 and 29 years old with acute or convalescent COVID-19. Sequences were obtained from peripheral blood. The chain's CDR3 is CASSLGFSSYEQYF. As DNA, the CDR3 is TGTGCCAGCAGCTTGGGGTTTAGCTCCTACGAGCAGTACTTC. The variable domain in full, with the rest retrieved from reference TRBV5-6 and TRBJ2-7, is DAGVTQSPTHLIKTRGQQVTLRCSPKSGHDTVSWYQQALGQGPQFIFQYYEEEERQRGNFPDRFSGHQFPNYSSELNVNALLLGDSALYLCASSLGFSSYEQYFGPGTRLTVT.